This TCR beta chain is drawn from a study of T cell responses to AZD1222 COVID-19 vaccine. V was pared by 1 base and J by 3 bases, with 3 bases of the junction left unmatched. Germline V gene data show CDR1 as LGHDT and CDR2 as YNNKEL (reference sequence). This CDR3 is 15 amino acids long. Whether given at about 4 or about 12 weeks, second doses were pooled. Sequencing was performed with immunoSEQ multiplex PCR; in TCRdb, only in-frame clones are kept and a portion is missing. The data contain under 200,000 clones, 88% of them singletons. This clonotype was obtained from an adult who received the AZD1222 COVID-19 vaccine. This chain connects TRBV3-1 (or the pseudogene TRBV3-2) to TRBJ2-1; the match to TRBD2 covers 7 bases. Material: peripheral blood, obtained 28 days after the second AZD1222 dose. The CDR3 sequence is CASSQAWEGYNEQFF. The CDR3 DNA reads TGTGCCAGCAGCCAAGCTTGGGAGGGCTACAATGAGCAGTTCTTC.